This T cell receptor (beta chain) was sequenced during a study of CD8+ T cells in alopecia areata. Whole-study results and caveats: In blood and scalp, many expanded lesional clones persisted during tofacitinib. An increase in clonality over normal scalp was evident in lesional scalp, especially alopecia totalis/universalis. Scalp clonality decreased significantly with tofacitinib, and so did expanded CD8+ clones among the top 100.

This clone was observed a handful of times. The antigen remains unidentified. The CDR3 loop spans 13 amino acids. From germline, CDR1 is SGHNT and CDR2 YENEEA. The ends were cut back, 4 bases at V and 5 bases at J, with 11 bases in the middle. Reverse transcribed after extraction, RNA yielded cDNA as the sequencing template. The table came from immunoSEQ multiplex PCR; TCRdb's copy has only in-frame clones and leaves some out. The sample shows some 200,000 clones, less than 45% of them seen only once. Treatment meaning: oral pan-JAK inhibitor, 5-10 mg twice daily. The specimen comprised CD4+ T cells sorted from blood, sampled at approximately week 36, from a patient treated with tofacitinib. The rearrangement joins TRBV11-3 to TRBJ2-5; D remains unclear. This clonotype originated in a human donor with alopecia areata. CDR3: CASSSGGSETQYF. The CDR3 coding sequence is TGTGCCAGCAGCTCCGGTGGTTCTGAGACCCAGTACTTC. The variable domain in full, completed from reference TRBV11-3 and TRBJ2-5, reads EAGVVQSPRYKIIEKKQPVAFWCNPISGHNTLYWYLQNLGQGPELLIRYENEEAVDDSQLPKDRFSAERLKGVDSTLKIQPAELGDSAVYLCASSSGGSETQYFGPGTRLLVL.